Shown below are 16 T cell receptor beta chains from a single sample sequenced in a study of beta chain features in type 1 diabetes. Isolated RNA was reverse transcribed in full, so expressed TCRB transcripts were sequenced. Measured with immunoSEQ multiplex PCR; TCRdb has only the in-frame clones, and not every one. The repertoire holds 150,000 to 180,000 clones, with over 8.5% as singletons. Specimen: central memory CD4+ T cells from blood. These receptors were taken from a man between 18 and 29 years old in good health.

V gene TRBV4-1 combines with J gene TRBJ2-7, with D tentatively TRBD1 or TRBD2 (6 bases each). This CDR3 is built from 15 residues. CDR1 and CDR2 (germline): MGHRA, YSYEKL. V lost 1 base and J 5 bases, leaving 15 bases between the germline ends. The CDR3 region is CASSQVGGRGHEQYF. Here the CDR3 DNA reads TGCGCCAGCAGCCAAGTGGGGGGCAGGGGACACGAGCAGTACTTC.

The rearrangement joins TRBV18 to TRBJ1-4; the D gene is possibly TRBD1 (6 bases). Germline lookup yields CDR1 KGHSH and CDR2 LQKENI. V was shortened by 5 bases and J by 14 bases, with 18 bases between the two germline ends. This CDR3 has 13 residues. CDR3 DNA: TGTGCCAGCTCAAGAAACAGGGACGGTAGCCTGTTTTTT. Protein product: CASSRNRDGSLFF.

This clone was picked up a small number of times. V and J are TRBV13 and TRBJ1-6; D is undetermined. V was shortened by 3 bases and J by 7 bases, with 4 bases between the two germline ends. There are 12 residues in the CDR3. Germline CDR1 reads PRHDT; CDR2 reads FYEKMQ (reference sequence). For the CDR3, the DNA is TGTGCCAGCAGCTTCGCCAATTCACCCCTCCACTTT. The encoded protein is CASSFANSPLHF. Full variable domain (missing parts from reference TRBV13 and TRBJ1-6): AAGVIQSPRHLIKEKRETATLKCYPIPRHDTVYWYQQGPGQDPQFLISFYEKMQSDKGSIPDRFSAQQFSDYHSELNMSSLELGDSALYFCASSFANSPLHFGNGTRLTVT.

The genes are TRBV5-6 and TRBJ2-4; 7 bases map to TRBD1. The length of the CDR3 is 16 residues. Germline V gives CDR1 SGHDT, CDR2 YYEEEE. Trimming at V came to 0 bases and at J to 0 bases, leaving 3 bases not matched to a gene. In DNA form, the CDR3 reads TGTGCCAGCAGCTTGGTGACAGGGAGAGCCAAAAACATTCAGTACTTC. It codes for CASSLVTGRAKNIQYF.

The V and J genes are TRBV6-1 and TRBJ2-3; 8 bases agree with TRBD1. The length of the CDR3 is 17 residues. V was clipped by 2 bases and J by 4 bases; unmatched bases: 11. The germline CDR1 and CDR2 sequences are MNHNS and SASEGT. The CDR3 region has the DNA TGTGCCAGCAGTGAAAGTGTAGGACAGGGCGGAGCAGATACGCAGTATTTT. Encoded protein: CASSESVGQGGADTQYF.

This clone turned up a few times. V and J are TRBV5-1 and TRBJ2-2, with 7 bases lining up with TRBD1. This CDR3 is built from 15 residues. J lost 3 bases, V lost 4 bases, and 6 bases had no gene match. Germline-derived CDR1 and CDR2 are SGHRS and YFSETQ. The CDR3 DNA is TGCGCCAGCAGCGGGAGACAGGGCGACACCGGGGAGCTGTTTTTT. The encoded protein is CASSGRQGDTGELFF.

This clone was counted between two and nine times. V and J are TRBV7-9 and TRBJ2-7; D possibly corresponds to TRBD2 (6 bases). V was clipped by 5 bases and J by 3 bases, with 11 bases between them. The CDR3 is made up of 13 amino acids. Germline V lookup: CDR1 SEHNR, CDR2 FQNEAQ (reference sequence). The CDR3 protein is CASSLDYNYEQYF. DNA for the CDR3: TGTGCCAGCAGCCTGGACTACAACTACGAGCAGTACTTC.

The CDR3 is CAHQGAQTEAFF. The DNA for the CDR3 is TGTGCCCACCAGGGGGCGCAAACTGAAGCTTTCTTT. J is TRBJ1-1 and V is TRBV30, with 8 positions matching TRBD1. After removal of 8 bases from V and 5 bases from J, the junction contained 7 bases not matched to a gene. There are 12 residues in the CDR3. Germline V CDR1 and CDR2: GTSNPN, SVGIG (reference sequence).

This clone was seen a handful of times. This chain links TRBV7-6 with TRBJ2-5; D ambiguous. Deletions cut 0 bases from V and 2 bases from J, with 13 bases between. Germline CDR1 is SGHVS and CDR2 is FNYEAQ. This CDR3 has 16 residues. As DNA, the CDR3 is TGTGCCAGCAGCTTAGCTGGCCCCAGCCCTCAAGAGACCCAGTACTTC. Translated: CASSLAGPSPQETQYF. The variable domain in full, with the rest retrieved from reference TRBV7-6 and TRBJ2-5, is GAGVSQSPRYKVTKRGQDVALRCDPISGHVSLYWYRQALGQGPEFLTYFNYEAQQDKSGLPNDRFSAERPEGSISTLTIQRTEQRDSAMYRCASSLAGPSPQETQYFGPGTRLLVL.

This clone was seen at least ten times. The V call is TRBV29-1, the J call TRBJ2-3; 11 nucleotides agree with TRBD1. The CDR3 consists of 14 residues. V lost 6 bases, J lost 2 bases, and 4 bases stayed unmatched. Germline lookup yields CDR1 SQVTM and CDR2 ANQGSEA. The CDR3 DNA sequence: TGCAGCGTGGACAGGGGGCTCACCACAGATACGCAGTATTTT. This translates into CSVDRGLTTDTQYF.

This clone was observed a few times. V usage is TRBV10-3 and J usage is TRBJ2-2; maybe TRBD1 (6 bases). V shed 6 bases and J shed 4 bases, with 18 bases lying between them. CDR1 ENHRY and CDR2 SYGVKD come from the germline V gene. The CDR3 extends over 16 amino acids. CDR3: CAIRDAPTGRTGELFF. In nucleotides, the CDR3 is TGTGCCATCAGAGACGCACCCACAGGGCGCACCGGGGAGCTGTTTTTT.

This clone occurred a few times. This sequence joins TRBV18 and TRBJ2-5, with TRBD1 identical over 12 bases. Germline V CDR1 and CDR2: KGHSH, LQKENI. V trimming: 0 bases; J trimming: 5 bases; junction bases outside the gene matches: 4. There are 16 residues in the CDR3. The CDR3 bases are TGTGCCAGCTCACCACCGGGACAGGGGGCAAGGGAGACCCAGTACTTC. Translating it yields CASSPPGQGARETQYF.

The CDR3 DNA reads as TGTGCCAGGGGGACAGGGGGCAGCCAAGAGACCCAGTACTTC. It yields the protein CARGTGGSQETQYF. The chain uses TRBV2 and TRBJ2-5; 12 nucleotides align to TRBD1. CDR1 is SNHLY, CDR2 FYNNEI, per germline. The CDR3 totals 14 residues. The V gene end was trimmed by 9 bases and the J gene end by 1 base; junction bases not matched to a gene: 3.

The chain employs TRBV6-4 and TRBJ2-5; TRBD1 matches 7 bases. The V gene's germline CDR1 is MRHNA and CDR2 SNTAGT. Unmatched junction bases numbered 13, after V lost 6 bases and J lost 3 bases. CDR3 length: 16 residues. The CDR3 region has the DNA TGTGCCAGCAGAACTAGACAGGGTGGTGTAAAAGAGACCCAGTACTTC. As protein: CASRTRQGGVKETQYF.

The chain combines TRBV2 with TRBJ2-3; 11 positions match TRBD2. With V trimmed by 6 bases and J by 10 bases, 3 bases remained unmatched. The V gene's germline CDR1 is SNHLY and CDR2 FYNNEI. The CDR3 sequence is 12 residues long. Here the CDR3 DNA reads TGTGCCAGCAGCCCGACTAGCGGGGCGCAGTATTTT. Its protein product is CASSPTSGAQYF.

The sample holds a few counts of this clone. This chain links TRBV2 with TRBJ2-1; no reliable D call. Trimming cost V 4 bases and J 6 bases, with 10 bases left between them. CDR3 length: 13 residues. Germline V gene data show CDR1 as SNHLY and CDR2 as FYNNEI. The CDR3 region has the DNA TGTGCCAGCAGTGCCCAGATCATCAATGAGCAGTTCTTC. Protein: CASSAQIINEQFF. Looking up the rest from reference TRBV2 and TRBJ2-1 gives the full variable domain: EPEVTQTPSHQVTQMGQEVILRCVPISNHLYFYWYRQILGQKVEFLVSFYNNEISEKSEIFDDQFSVERPDGSNFTLKIRSTKLEDSAMYFCASSAQIINEQFFGPGTRLTVL.